This T cell receptor beta chain was identified during a study of control samples from healthy donors and cancer patients. TCRdb's copy holds only in-frame clones and misses some; the assay was immunoSEQ multiplex PCR. The repertoire has roughly 120,000 clones, 85% to 90% of them found once; the top ten carry 1.1%. The germline V gene has CDR1 MNHEY and CDR2 SVGAGI. The CDR3 consists of 15 residues. Trimming pared 7 bases from V and 4 bases from J, leaving 17 bases between. The chain combines TRBV6-5 with TRBJ2-4, with D unclear. The sequencing input was PBMCs. The receptor was derived from a woman between 45 and 60 years old with colorectal cancer. CDR3 protein: CASTPREAGKNIQYF. In DNA, the CDR3 is TGTGCCAGCACCCCCCGCGAGGCCGGTAAAAACATTCAGTACTTC.